This T cell receptor beta chain derives from a study of blood T cells in healthy people across ages. From germline, CDR1 is KGHSH and CDR2 LQKENI. J was trimmed by 1 base and V by 4 bases; bases with no gene match: 5. The CDR3 sequence is 15 residues long. With respect to this clonotype: Antigen: not known.

Study-wide points: Both higher diversity and more naive CD4+ cells marked long-lived donors when set against aged donors. Per-million-T-cell TCR beta diversity fell roughly linearly with age.

Alongside a J-beta primer mix, a sample-barcoded 5' primer served in a second PCR lasting about 7 to 11 cycles. TCRdb redid the calling of the 5' RACE reads with MiXCR, one entry per CDR3 protein. Of about 500,000 distinct CDR3 sequences listed, 24% are singletons. This sample also appeared in a second study, on T cells of mothers and their children. That source notes: Regardless of relatedness, pairs show thymic selection shaping TCR recombination output in a similar manner.

The chain recombines TRBV18 with TRBJ1-1; 8 nucleotides agree with TRBD1. This TCR was recovered from a boy between 10 and 17 years old in good health. The source material was blood. The DNA for the CDR3 is TGTGCCAGCTCACGGGGACAGGTTGAGAACACTGAAGCTTTCTTT. Translated: CASSRGQVENTEAFF.